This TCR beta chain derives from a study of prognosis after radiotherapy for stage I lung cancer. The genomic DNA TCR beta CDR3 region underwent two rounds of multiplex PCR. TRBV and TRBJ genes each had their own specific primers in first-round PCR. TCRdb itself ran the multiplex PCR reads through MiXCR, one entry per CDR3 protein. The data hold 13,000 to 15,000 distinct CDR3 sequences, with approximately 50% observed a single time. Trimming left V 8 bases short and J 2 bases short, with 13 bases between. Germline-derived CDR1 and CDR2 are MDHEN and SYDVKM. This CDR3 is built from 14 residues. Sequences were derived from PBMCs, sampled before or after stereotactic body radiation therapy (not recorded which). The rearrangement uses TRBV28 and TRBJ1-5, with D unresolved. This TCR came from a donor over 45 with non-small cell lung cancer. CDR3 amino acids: CASLQAGRNQPQHF. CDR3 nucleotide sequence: TGTGCCAGCCTTCAGGCAGGCCGCAATCAGCCCCAGCATTTT.